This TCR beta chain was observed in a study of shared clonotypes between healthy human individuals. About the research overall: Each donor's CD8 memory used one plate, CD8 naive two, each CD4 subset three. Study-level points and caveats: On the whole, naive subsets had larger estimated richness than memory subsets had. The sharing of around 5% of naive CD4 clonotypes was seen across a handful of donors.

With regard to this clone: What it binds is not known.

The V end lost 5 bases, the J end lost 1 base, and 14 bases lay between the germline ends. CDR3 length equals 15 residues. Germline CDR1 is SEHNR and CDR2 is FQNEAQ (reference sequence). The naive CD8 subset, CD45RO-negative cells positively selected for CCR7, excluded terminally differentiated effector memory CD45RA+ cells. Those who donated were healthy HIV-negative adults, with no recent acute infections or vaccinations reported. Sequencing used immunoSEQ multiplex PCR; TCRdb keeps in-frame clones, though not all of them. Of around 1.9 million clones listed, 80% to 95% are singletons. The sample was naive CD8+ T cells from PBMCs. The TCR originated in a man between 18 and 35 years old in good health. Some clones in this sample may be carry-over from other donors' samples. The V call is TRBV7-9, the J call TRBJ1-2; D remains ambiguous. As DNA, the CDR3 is TGTGCCAGCAGCGGGGTATATGGGGATAACTATGGCTACACCTTC. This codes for CASSGVYGDNYGYTF.